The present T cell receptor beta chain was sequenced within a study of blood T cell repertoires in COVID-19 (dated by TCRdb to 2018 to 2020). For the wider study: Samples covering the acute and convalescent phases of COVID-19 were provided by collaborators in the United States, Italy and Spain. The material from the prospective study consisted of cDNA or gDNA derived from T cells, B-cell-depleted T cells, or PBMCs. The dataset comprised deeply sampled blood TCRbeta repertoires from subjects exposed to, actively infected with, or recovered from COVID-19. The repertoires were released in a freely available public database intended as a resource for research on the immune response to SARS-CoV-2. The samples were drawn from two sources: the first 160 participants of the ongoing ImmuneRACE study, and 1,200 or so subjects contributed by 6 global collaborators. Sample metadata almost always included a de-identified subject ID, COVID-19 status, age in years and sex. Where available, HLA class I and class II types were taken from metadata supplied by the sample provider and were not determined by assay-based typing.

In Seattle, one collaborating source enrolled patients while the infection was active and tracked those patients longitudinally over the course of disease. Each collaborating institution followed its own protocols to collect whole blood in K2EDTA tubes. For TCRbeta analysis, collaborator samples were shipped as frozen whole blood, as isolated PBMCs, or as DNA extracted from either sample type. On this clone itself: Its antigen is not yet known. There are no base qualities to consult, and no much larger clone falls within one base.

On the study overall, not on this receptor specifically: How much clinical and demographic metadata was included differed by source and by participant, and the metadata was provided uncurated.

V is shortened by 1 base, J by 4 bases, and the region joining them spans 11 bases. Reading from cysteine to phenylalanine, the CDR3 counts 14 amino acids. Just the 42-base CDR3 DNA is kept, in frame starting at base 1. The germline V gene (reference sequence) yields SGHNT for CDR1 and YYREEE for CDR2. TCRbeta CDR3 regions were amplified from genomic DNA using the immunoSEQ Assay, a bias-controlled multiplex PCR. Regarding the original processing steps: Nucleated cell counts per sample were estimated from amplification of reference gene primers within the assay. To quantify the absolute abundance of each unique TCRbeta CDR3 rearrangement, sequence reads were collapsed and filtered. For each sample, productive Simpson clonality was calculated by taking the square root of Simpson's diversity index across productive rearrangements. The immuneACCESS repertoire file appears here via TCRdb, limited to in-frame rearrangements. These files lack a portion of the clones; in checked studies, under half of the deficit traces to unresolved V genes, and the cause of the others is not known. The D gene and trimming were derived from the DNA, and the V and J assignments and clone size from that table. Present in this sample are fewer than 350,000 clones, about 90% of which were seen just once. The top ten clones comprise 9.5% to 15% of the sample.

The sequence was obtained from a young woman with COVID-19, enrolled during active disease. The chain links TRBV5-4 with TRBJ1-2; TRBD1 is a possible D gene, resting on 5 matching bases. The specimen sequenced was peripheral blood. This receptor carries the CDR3 CASSLPTGPYGYTF. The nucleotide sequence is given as TGTGCCAGCAGCTTGCCAACAGGTCCCTATGGCTACACCTTC.